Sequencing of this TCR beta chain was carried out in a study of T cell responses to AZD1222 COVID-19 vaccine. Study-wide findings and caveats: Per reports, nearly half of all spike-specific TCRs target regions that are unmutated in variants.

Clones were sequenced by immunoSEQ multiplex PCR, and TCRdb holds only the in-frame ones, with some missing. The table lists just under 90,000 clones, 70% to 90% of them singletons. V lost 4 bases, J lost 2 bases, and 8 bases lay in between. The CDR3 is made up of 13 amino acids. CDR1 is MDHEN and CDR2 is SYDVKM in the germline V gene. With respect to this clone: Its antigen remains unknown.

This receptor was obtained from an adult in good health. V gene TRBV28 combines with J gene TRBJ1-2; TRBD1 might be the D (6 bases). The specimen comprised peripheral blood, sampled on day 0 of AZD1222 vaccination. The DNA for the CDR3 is TGTGCCAGCAGTTGGCAGGGGAACTATGGCTACACCTTC. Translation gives CASSWQGNYGYTF.